This is a list of T cell receptor beta chains from one sample in a study of blood T cell repertoires in COVID-19. The repertoire was sequenced with immunoSEQ multiplex PCR; TCRdb's copy has only in-frame clones and lacks some. The sample has more than 60,000 clones, about 86% seen once. What was sequenced was peripheral blood. These receptors all stem from a man aged 50 to 59 with active COVID-19. Both conserved end residues are part of each CDR3. Fields, in order: D gene, clone size, J gene, V gene, CDR3 protein, CDR3 DNA. The D gene is left open where the match is weak. Where a row states a size, it is once, few, many or the class of an expanded clone; other rows omit it.

>TRBD1|-|TRBJ1-1|TRBV2
CASSGQGSEAFF
TGTGCCAGCAGTGGACAGGGCTCTGAAGCTTTCTTT
>-|-|TRBJ1-6|TRBV3-1/TRBV3-2
CASSQGWQGNSPLHF
TGTGCCAGCAGCCAAGGCTGGCAGGGTAATTCACCCCTCCACTTT
>TRBD2|few|TRBJ2-1|TRBV19
CASSLVGLGNEQFF
TGTGCCAGTAGCCTAGTGGGACTAGGCAATGAGCAGTTCTTC
>-|-|TRBJ2-2|TRBV9
CASMPTSGWSGELFF
TGTGCCAGCATGCCGACTAGTGGTTGGTCCGGGGAGCTGTTTTTT
>TRBD1|-|TRBJ2-5|TRBV19
CASTDKRTGTETQYF
TGTGCCAGCACAGACAAACGGACAGGGACGGAGACCCAGTACTTC
>-|few|TRBJ1-5|TRBV18
CASSPRRDSNQPQHF
TGTGCCAGCTCACCACGGAGGGATAGCAATCAGCCCCAGCATTTT
>TRBD2|-|TRBJ2-5|TRBV7-3
CASRARTSGSSQETQYF
TGTGCCAGCAGGGCCCGGACTAGCGGGAGTAGCCAAGAGACCCAGTACTTC
>-|-|TRBJ1-3|TRBV11-1
CASSATSGNTIYF
TGTGCCAGCAGCGCTACTTCTGGAAACACCATATATTTT
>-|-|TRBJ2-1|TRBV5-1
CASSLGGLASSEQFF
TGCGCCAGCAGCTTGGGAGGGCTAGCCTCCAGTGAGCAGTTCTTC
>-|-|TRBJ1-4|TRBV15
CATSRDRSGDEKLFF
TGTGCCACCAGCAGAGATAGGTCCGGGGATGAAAAACTGTTTTTT
>-|once|TRBJ1-3|TRBV27
CASSLRGSGNTIYF
TGTGCCAGCAGTTTACGGGGCTCTGGAAACACCATATATTTT
>-|once|TRBJ1-5|TRBV6-5
CASSYRGNQPQHF
TGTGCCAGCAGTTATCGAGGCAATCAGCCCCAGCATTTT
>TRBD1|-|TRBJ2-4|TRBV19
CASTRTGGSIQYF
TGTGCCAGTACCCGGACAGGGGGTAGCATTCAGTACTTC
>-|-|TRBJ2-2|TRBV5-1
CASKNGASDTGELFF
TGCGCCAGCAAAAATGGGGCTTCTGACACCGGGGAGCTGTTTTTT
>TRBD1|once|TRBJ1-2|TRBV29-1
CSVKTDRGWGYTF
TGCAGCGTTAAAACCGACAGGGGCTGGGGCTACACCTTC
>-|-|TRBJ1-5|TRBV6-5
CASSPGTIGNQPQHF
TGTGCCAGCAGTCCCGGGACAATCGGCAATCAGCCCCAGCATTTT
>-|-|TRBJ1-4|TRBV6-2/TRBV6-3
CASSRAGATNEKLFF
TGTGCCAGCAGTCGGGCAGGGGCAACTAATGAAAAACTGTTTTTT
>TRBD1|-|TRBJ1-1|TRBV6-6
CASSYSTGAGGTEAFF
TGTGCCAGCAGTTACTCGACCGGGGCAGGGGGCACTGAAGCTTTCTTT
>TRBD1|-|TRBJ2-3|TRBV4-3
CASSHLRRQGITDTQYF
TGCGCCAGCAGCCATCTGAGGAGACAGGGGATCACCGATACGCAGTATTTT
>TRBD1|few|TRBJ1-2|TRBV30
CAWSVRQGALGGYTF
TGTGCCTGGAGTGTACGACAGGGGGCTTTGGGTGGCTACACCTTC
>-|once|TRBJ2-5|TRBV7-2
CASSFRGQETQYF
TGTGCCAGCAGCTTCAGGGGACAAGAGACCCAGTACTTC
>TRBD2|-|TRBJ2-2|TRBV7-8
CASSQTSGTNTGELFF
TGTGCCAGCAGCCAGACTAGCGGGACAAACACCGGGGAGCTGTTTTTT
>TRBD1|-|TRBJ2-1|TRBV7-3
CASSLGTGVGEQFF
TGTGCCAGCAGCTTGGGGACAGGTGTCGGTGAGCAGTTCTTC
>-|-|TRBJ1-2|TRBV7-3
CASSLNADSLTGYTF
TGTGCCAGCAGCTTAAATGCGGACAGCCTAACTGGCTACACCTTC
>-|-|TRBJ1-3|TRBV5-5
CASSGGNTIYF
TGTGCCAGCAGCGGCGGGAACACCATATATTTT
>TRBD2|-|TRBJ2-7|TRBV5-1
CASSLLTRPRTSGPPEDYEQYF
TGCGCCAGCAGCTTGCTGACGAGACCCAGGACTAGCGGGCCACCCGAAGATTACGAGCAGTACTTC
>-|-|TRBJ1-5|TRBV5-5
CASSSDPGQRGPQHF
TGTGCCAGCAGCTCTGATCCGGGCCAAAGGGGGCCCCAGCATTTT
>TRBD2|-|TRBJ2-2|TRBV2
CASRLAANTGELFF
TGTGCCAGCAGACTAGCGGCGAACACCGGGGAGCTGTTTTTT
>TRBD2|-|TRBJ2-7|TRBV5-4
CASSLRLAGDEQYF
TGTGCCAGCAGCCTGCGACTAGCGGGAGACGAGCAGTACTTC
>-|-|TRBJ2-6|TRBV6-6
CASSRWTDSGANVLTF
TGTGCCAGCAGTAGATGGACAGACTCTGGGGCCAACGTCCTGACTTTC
>-|-|TRBJ2-7|TRBV28
CASSSPGQGNHEQYF
TGTGCCAGCAGTTCCCCCGGCCAGGGAAATCACGAGCAGTACTTC
>-|-|TRBJ1-2|TRBV15
CATSRDSGFDYGYTF
TGTGCCACCAGCAGAGATTCAGGTTTTGACTATGGCTACACCTTC
>TRBD2|-|TRBJ2-3|TRBV6-5
CASKLAGGPPDTQYF
TGTGCCAGCAAACTAGCGGGGGGGCCGCCAGATACGCAGTATTTT
>TRBD1|-|TRBJ1-2|TRBV6-6
CASSDRQGNYGYTF
TGTGCCAGCAGTGACCGACAGGGTAACTATGGCTACACCTTC
>TRBD1|few|TRBJ1-6|TRBV2
CASKDRGVNSPLHF
TGTGCCAGCAAGGACAGGGGCGTTAATTCACCCCTCCACTTT
>-|-|TRBJ1-3|TRBV6-5
CASSYSYSGNTIYF
TGTGCCAGCAGTTACTCGTATTCTGGAAACACCATATATTTT
>-|once|TRBJ2-5|TRBV11-3
CASSSRSGLHPETQYF
TGTGCCAGCAGCTCGAGAAGCGGGCTACACCCAGAGACCCAGTACTTC
>-|-|TRBJ2-5|TRBV7-3
CASSEIRMSGAEQETQYF
TGTGCCAGCAGCGAAATCAGGATGAGTGGGGCGGAACAAGAGACCCAGTACTTC
>-|once|TRBJ1-1|TRBV28
CATQGGVLMNTEAFF
TGTGCCACTCAGGGAGGGGTCCTTATGAACACTGAAGCTTTCTTT
>TRBD2|-|TRBJ2-2|TRBV7-2
CASSGTSGRSTGELFF
TGTGCCAGCAGCGGGACTAGCGGGCGATCGACCGGGGAGCTGTTTTTT
>TRBD1|-|TRBJ2-3|TRBV2
CASSWDRAADTQYF
TGTGCCAGCTCCTGGGACAGGGCAGCAGATACGCAGTATTTT
>-|few|TRBJ1-5|TRBV12-5
CATTQGGVQPQHF
TGTGCTACGACCCAGGGAGGCGTTCAGCCCCAGCATTTT
>TRBD2|-|TRBJ2-1|TRBV28
CASSPTVAGGTEQFF
TGTGCCAGCAGTCCGACAGTAGCGGGAGGGACTGAGCAGTTCTTC
>TRBD1|-|TRBJ1-5|TRBV7-2
CASSSGQGDSNQPQHF
TGTGCCAGCAGCTCCGGACAGGGCGATAGCAATCAGCCCCAGCATTTT
>TRBD2|-|TRBJ2-2|TRBV5-1
CASSRGTSGPTRTGELFF
TGCGCCAGCAGCCGGGGGACTAGCGGACCTACGCGGACCGGGGAGCTGTTTTTT
>-|-|TRBJ2-4|TRBV6-5
CASRSGHLAKNIQYF
TGTGCCAGCAGATCGGGACATTTGGCCAAAAACATTCAGTACTTC
>-|-|TRBJ1-2|TRBV7-2
CALEGLGYGYTF
TGTGCCCTCGAAGGACTGGGCTATGGCTACACCTTC
>-|-|TRBJ1-2|TRBV28
CASSLVLYNEGYTF
TGTGCCAGCAGTTTGGTACTATACAACGAGGGCTACACCTTC
>TRBD2|-|TRBJ2-7|TRBV5-1
CASRSLADYEQYF
TGCGCCAGCAGATCGCTAGCGGACTACGAGCAGTACTTC
>-|-|TRBJ1-1|TRBV5-4
CASSFKGGTEAFF
TGTGCCAGCAGCTTTAAAGGGGGCACTGAAGCTTTCTTT
>TRBD2|-|TRBJ2-7|TRBV19
CASGAGTKQYEQYF
TGTGCCAGTGGAGCCGGGACTAAACAGTACGAGCAGTACTTC
>-|once|TRBJ2-1|TRBV6-6
CASSYRSGVDEQFF
TGTGCCAGCAGTTACAGGTCGGGGGTCGATGAGCAGTTCTTC
>-|-|TRBJ2-2|TRBV4-3
CASSQDARNTGELFF
TGCGCCAGCAGCCAAGATGCCAGGAACACCGGGGAGCTGTTTTTT